The 2 T cell receptor beta chains given below trace back to one sample, sequenced in a study of blood T cell repertoires in COVID-19. Measured with immunoSEQ multiplex PCR; TCRdb has only the in-frame clones, and not every one. The data contain approximately 120,000 clones, 70% to 90% of them singletons. The sequenced sample consisted of peripheral blood. These receptors all come from an elderly woman with acute or convalescent COVID-19.

The chain joins TRBV9 to TRBJ1-3; TRBD1 might be the D (6 bases). The germline V gene has CDR1 SGDLS and CDR2 YYNGEE. The CDR3 has 16 residues. V lost 2 bases and J lost 2, with 14 bases in between. The CDR3, as DNA: TGTGCCAGCAGCGTCACCGGGGGGCAAGCTGGAAACACCATATATTTT. As protein: CASSVTGGQAGNTIYF. Supplemented by reference TRBV9 and TRBJ1-3, the full variable domain reads DSGVTQTPKHLITATGQRVTLRCSPRSGDLSVYWYQQSLDQGLQFLIQYYNGEERAKGNILERFSAQQFPDLHSELNLSSLELGDSALYFCASSVTGGQAGNTIYFGEGSWLTVV.

This sequence joins TRBV18 and TRBJ2-3, with D tentatively TRBD2 (6 bases). The CDR3 runs 15 residues. The germline V gene has CDR1 KGHSH and CDR2 LQKENI. Trimming shortened V by 3 bases and J by 8 bases, and 18 bases separated the two germline ends. The CDR3 here is CASSPGGPTASTQYF. In DNA, the CDR3 is TGTGCCAGCTCACCGGGGGGACCAACCGCCAGTACGCAGTATTTT.